The next 20 T cell receptor beta chains were all read from a single sample in a study of blood T cell repertoires in COVID-19. The method was immunoSEQ multiplex PCR; TCRdb's version includes in-frame clones alone and lacks a portion of them. The sample has about 150,000 clones, around 79% seen once. Input material: peripheral blood. The source of these receptors is a man at least 80 years old with acute or convalescent COVID-19.

The chain couples TRBV15 to TRBJ1-2; possibly TRBD1 for D (5 bases). V lost 0 bases and J 3 bases, leaving 8 bases between the germline ends. Germline assignment: CDR1 LNHNV and CDR2 YYDKDF (reference sequence). There are 14 residues in the CDR3. CDR3 DNA sequence: TGTGCCACCAGCAGAGATGGAGGGGACTATGGCTACACCTTC. This gives the protein CATSRDGGDYGYTF.

V usage is TRBV11-1 and J usage is TRBJ2-1, with 8 bases matching TRBD2. This CDR3 contains 15 residues. From germline, CDR1 is SGHAT and CDR2 FQDESV (reference sequence). Unmatched junction bases numbered 1, after V lost 1 base and J lost 2 bases. CDR3 loop: CASSLGAGAYNEQFF. DNA for the CDR3: TGTGCCAGCAGCTTAGGAGCGGGGGCCTACAATGAGCAGTTCTTC.

The CDR3 region has the DNA TGTGCCAGCAGTTCCCTGGGACAGCATAGCAATCAGCCCCAGCATTTT. Residues: CASSSLGQHSNQPQHF. V usage is TRBV6-2 or TRBV6-3 and J usage is TRBJ1-5; TRBD1 agrees at 7 bases. V lost 4 bases and J lost 0; bases outside the gene matches: 6. This CDR3 contains 16 residues. Looked up from germline, CDR1 is MNHEY and CDR2 is SVGEGT.

The chain joins TRBV6-2 or TRBV6-3 to TRBJ1-1; 7 nucleotides line up with TRBD1. V was pared by 5 bases and J by 5 bases, with 5 bases of the junction left unmatched. The CDR3 runs to 13 residues. Germline V lookup: CDR1 MNHEY, CDR2 SVGEGT. The CDR3 loop is CASSTGEWTEAFF. The CDR3 region has the DNA TGTGCCAGCAGTACAGGGGAGTGGACTGAAGCTTTCTTT.

The J gene is TRBJ2-3, the V gene TRBV24-1; D perhaps matches TRBD2 (5 bases). The germline V gene has CDR1 KGHDR and CDR2 SFDVKD. The CDR3 length is 16 residues. The V end lost 4 bases, the J end lost 5 bases, and 18 bases lay between the germline ends. This CDR3 reads CATSDPQRMVRDTQYF. As DNA, the CDR3 is TGTGCCACCAGTGACCCCCAGCGGATGGTGAGAGATACGCAGTATTTT.

The chain links TRBV29-1 to TRBJ2-7; a possible D gene is TRBD1 (8 bases). The CDR3 consists of 14 residues. Trimming removed 3 bases from V and 3 bases from J, with 15 bases in between. The V gene's germline CDR1 is SQVTM and CDR2 ANQGSEA. The CDR3 reads CSVDGTGGGYEQYF. Written as DNA, the CDR3 is TGCAGCGTTGACGGGACAGGCGGGGGCTACGAGCAGTACTTC.

The chain is built from TRBV6-2 or TRBV6-3 and TRBJ2-2; 9 nucleotides align to TRBD1. There are 17 residues in the CDR3. The V gene end was trimmed by 2 bases and the J gene end by 4 bases; junction bases not matched to a gene: 8. Germline V gene data show CDR1 as MNHEY and CDR2 as SVGEGT. CDR3 in amino acids: CASSYHRGREITGELFF. CDR3 nucleotide sequence: TGTGCCAGCAGTTACCACAGGGGGCGCGAAATCACCGGGGAGCTGTTTTTT.

V usage is TRBV10-3 and J usage is TRBJ2-6; 7 bases line up with TRBD1. Germline V gene lookup returns CDR1 ENHRY and CDR2 SYGVKD. CDR3 size: 20 residues. Germline trimming cut 4 bases from V and 6 bases from J; bases unmatched to any gene: 21. DNA of the CDR3: TGTGCCATCAGTGGCGTTTATAGGGGGCGTCCTGAGGGATCGGCCAACGTCCTGACTTTC. It codes for CAISGVYRGRPEGSANVLTF.

This chain uses TRBV6-5 with TRBJ1-5, with D unclear. The V and J ends lost 8 bases and 3 bases respectively, with 8 bases between them. Germline loops: CDR1 MNHEY, CDR2 SVGAGI. The CDR3 sequence is 12 residues long. The DNA for the CDR3 is TGTGCCAGCCAGAGGGTCAATCAGCCCCAGCATTTT. The encoded protein is CASQRVNQPQHF.

The chain couples TRBV29-1 to TRBJ1-1; TRBD1 aligns across 8 bases. The CDR3 has 16 amino acids. Trimming at V came to 3 bases and at J to 0 bases, leaving 9 bases not matched to a gene. Germline V gene lookup returns CDR1 SQVTM and CDR2 ANQGSEA. CDR3 nucleotides: TGCAGCGTTGATCGGGCAGGGGGCGGGATGAACACTGAAGCTTTCTTT. Amino acid sequence: CSVDRAGGGMNTEAFF.

The CDR3 here is CASGRGIGYNEQFF. CDR3 bases: TGTGCCAGCGGGCGGGGGATCGGGTACAATGAGCAGTTCTTC. This sequence joins TRBV25-1 and TRBJ2-1; TRBD2 matches at 7 bases. The germline gives CDR1 MGHDK, CDR2 SYGVNS. With 8 bases clipped from V and 4 bases from J, the junction kept 8 bases outside the gene matches. This CDR3 is 14 amino acids long.

This sequence joins TRBV29-1 and TRBJ1-2, with TRBD1 matching over 7 bases. Unmatched junction bases numbered 8, after V lost 6 bases and J lost 4 bases. The germline V gene has CDR1 SQVTM and CDR2 ANQGSEA. CDR3 length: 13 residues. The CDR3 nucleotides are TGCAGCGTAGACAGGGCGGTTGGCTATGGCTACACCTTC. Its protein product is CSVDRAVGYGYTF.

CDR3 coding DNA: TGTGCCAGCAGTTACGCGGCAAGGACAGGGGGCTACGAGCAGTACTTC. The encoded protein is CASSYAARTGGYEQYF. J is TRBJ2-7 and V is TRBV6-5, with 10 nucleotides matching TRBD1. The CDR3 totals 16 residues. Unmatched junction bases numbered 7, after V lost 2 bases and J lost 3 bases. The germline V gene encodes CDR1 MNHEY and CDR2 SVGAGI.

The rearrangement uses TRBV5-5 and TRBJ2-1; 7 bases line up with TRBD2. This CDR3 has 15 amino acids. The junction had 4 bases not matched to a gene; V was cut back by 0 bases and J by 4 bases. The germline V gene has CDR1 SGHKS and CDR2 YYEKEE (reference sequence). The DNA for the CDR3 is TGTGCCAGCAGCTTGGGTGGGGGGGAGTACAATGAGCAGTTCTTC. Protein product: CASSLGGGEYNEQFF. Drawing the rest from reference TRBV5-5 and TRBJ2-1, the complete variable domain is DAGVTQSPTHLIKTRGQQVTLRCSPISGHKSVSWYQQVLGQGPQFIFQYYEKEERGRGNFPDRFSARQFPNYSSELNVNALLLGDSALYLCASSLGGGEYNEQFFGPGTRLTVL.

The chain employs TRBV18 and TRBJ2-5; 7 nucleotides match TRBD1. Germline-derived CDR1 and CDR2 are KGHSH and LQKENI. The CDR3 has 15 amino acids. Trimming cost V 5 bases and J 5 bases; bases outside gene matches: 11. CDR3 nucleotide sequence: TGTGCCAGCTCAATCTATACAGGGGATGGTGAGACCCAGTACTTC. Translation gives CASSIYTGDGETQYF.

This sequence joins TRBV29-1 and TRBJ2-5; 9 positions agree with TRBD1. The CDR3 sequence is 15 residues long. Germline V CDR1 and CDR2: SQVTM, ANQGSEA. The V segment lost 4 bases and the J segment 2 bases; nucleotides outside the gene matches: 8. The CDR3: CSVARDRVKQETQYF. The DNA for the CDR3 is TGCAGCGTTGCTCGGGACAGGGTCAAACAAGAGACCCAGTACTTC.

The chain has TRBV9 and TRBJ2-1; the match to TRBD1 covers 8 bases. CDR3 length equals 15 residues. Germline V gene data show CDR1 as SGDLS and CDR2 as YYNGEE. Unmatched junction bases numbered 10, after V lost 1 base and J lost 10 bases. This CDR3 reads CASSVTPGQGHEQFF. In DNA form, the CDR3 reads TGTGCCAGCAGCGTAACCCCCGGACAGGGACACGAGCAGTTCTTC.

The genes are TRBV3-1 (or the pseudogene TRBV3-2) and TRBJ2-7; D is possibly TRBD1 (7 bases). Germline CDR1 LGHDT, CDR2 YNNKEL (reference sequence). CDR3 length equals 16 residues. The V end lost 0 bases, the J end lost 1 base, and 13 bases lay between the germline ends. CDR3 in DNA: TGTGCCAGCAGCCAAGATCAGGGGGGTGATTCCTACGAGCAGTACTTC. This sequence encodes CASSQDQGGDSYEQYF.

This chain uses TRBV7-3 with TRBJ2-7; TRBD1 matches at 8 bases. The CDR3 runs 16 residues. V dropped 3 bases and J dropped 2; count of bases not matched to a gene: 9. Germline V gene lookup returns CDR1 SGHTA and CDR2 FQGTGA. CDR3 DNA: TGTGCCAGCAGCTTTCAGGACAGGGTGCCCCCCTACGAGCAGTACTTC. Amino acid sequence: CASSFQDRVPPYEQYF.

The chain employs TRBV5-1 and TRBJ1-2; D might be TRBD1 (5 bases). CDR3 length equals 14 residues. The V gene's germline CDR1 is SGHRS and CDR2 YFSETQ. The germline V and J ends were trimmed by 0 bases and 2 bases, with 8 bases remaining between them. For the CDR3, the DNA is TGCGCCAGCAGCTTGGAGCCAGGGAACTATGGCTACACCTTC. This translates into CASSLEPGNYGYTF.